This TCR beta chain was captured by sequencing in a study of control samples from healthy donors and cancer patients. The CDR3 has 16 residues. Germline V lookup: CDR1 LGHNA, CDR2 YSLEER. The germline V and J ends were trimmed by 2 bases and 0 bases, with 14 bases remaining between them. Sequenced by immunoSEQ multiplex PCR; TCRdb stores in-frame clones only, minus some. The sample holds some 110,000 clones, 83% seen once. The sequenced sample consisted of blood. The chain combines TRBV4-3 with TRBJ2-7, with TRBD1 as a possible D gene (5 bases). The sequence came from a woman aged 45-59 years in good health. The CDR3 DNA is TGCGCCAGCAGCCAACAAATCACAGGTCGCTCCTACGAGCAGTACTTC. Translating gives CASSQQITGRSYEQYF.